One sample yielded the 27 T cell receptor beta chains listed below, sequenced in a study of identifying expanded T cells in peripheral blood. Some clones are missing from TCRdb's copy, which holds only in-frame ones; the method was immunoSEQ multiplex PCR. The data show about 52,000 clones, approximately 86% seen once. Material: blood. Receptor source: a person aged 18 to 70 in good health.

This clone was counted once. The chain combines TRBV5-4 with TRBJ2-7; D remains unclear. V was shortened by 4 bases and J by 7 bases, with 12 bases between the two germline ends. The germline CDR1 and CDR2 sequences are SGHNT and YYREEE (reference sequence). This CDR3 spans 12 amino acids. The CDR3 nucleotides read TGTGCCAGCAGCGACCGACTGGGAGAGCAGTACTTC. As protein: CASSDRLGEQYF.

This CDR3 reads CASKGVGNTGELFF. CDR3 coding DNA: TGTGCCAGCAAAGGGGTGGGGAACACCGGGGAGCTGTTTTTT. This chain connects TRBV25-1 to TRBJ2-2; maybe TRBD1 (5 bases). The CDR3 runs to 14 residues. Germline CDR1 MGHDK, CDR2 SYGVNS. The V gene lost 7 bases and the J gene lost 1 base, with 10 bases spanning the gap.

This chain links TRBV6-4 with TRBJ2-2; the D gene is possibly TRBD2 (5 bases). The ends were cut back, 6 bases at V and 1 base at J, with 9 bases in the middle. Germline CDR1 and CDR2: MRHNA and SNTAGT. CDR3 size: 14 residues. CDR3 amino acids: CASRAVRNTGELFF. Written as DNA, the CDR3 is TGTGCCAGCAGAGCGGTCCGGAACACCGGGGAGCTGTTTTTT.

The chain employs TRBV10-2 and TRBJ1-2; 8 bases are shared with TRBD1. Germline assignment: CDR1 WSHSY and CDR2 SAAADI. Germline trimming cut 3 bases from V and 6 bases from J; bases unmatched to any gene: 15. This CDR3 comprises 17 residues. CDR3 in amino acids: CASSEHPTGTGGDGYTF. Here the CDR3 DNA reads TGCGCCAGCAGTGAACACCCCACCGGGACAGGAGGAGATGGCTACACCTTC.

V and J are TRBV6-1 and TRBJ2-3; 11 bases agree with TRBD1. In germline, CDR1 is MNHNS, CDR2 SASEGT. CDR3 length equals 18 residues. Losses at the gene ends were 4 bases for V and 0 bases for J; bases not matched to a gene: 9. The CDR3 loop reads CASSGDRGSRLSTDTQYF. For the CDR3, the DNA is TGTGCCAGCAGTGGGGACAGGGGGAGCAGACTTAGCACAGATACGCAGTATTTT.

This chain joins TRBV30 and TRBJ1-1; D remains ambiguous. The CDR3 totals 13 residues. Germline V gives CDR1 GTSNPN, CDR2 SVGIG (reference sequence). V lost 3 bases to trimming and J lost 1 base, with 9 bases between them. The CDR3 here is CAWRLRQNTEAFF. In DNA form, the CDR3 reads TGTGCCTGGAGGTTGAGACAGAACACTGAAGCTTTCTTT.

This sequence joins TRBV5-5 and TRBJ2-1; 7 nucleotides line up with TRBD2. The CDR3 covers 17 residues. CDR1 SGHKS and CDR2 YYEKEE come from the germline V gene (reference sequence). Unmatched junction bases numbered 11, after V lost 1 base and J lost 4 bases. The DNA of the CDR3 is TGTGCCAGCAGCTTGTATTCCTCTAGCGGTCTTTACAATGAGCAGTTCTTC. Encoded protein: CASSLYSSSGLYNEQFF.

Only a few counts were recorded for this clone. This chain links TRBV4-1 with TRBJ1-4; a possible D gene is TRBD1 (6 bases). Trimming removed 8 bases from V and 6 bases from J, with 13 bases in between. The CDR3 is made up of 13 amino acids. Germline V gene sequence: CDR1 MGHRA, CDR2 YSYEKL. CDR3 amino acids: CASSRGLDEKLFF. CDR3 DNA sequence: TGCGCCAGCTCGCGGGGGCTGGATGAAAAACTGTTTTTT.

V gene TRBV5-6 combines with J gene TRBJ1-2; D possibly corresponds to TRBD1 (6 bases). CDR1 and CDR2 (germline): SGHDT, YYEEEE. This CDR3 region has 15 residues. Trimming left V 3 bases short and J 2 bases short, with 14 bases between. The chain's CDR3 is CASSWRGSRNYGYTF. CDR3 nucleotide sequence: TGTGCCAGCAGCTGGAGGGGGTCCCGAAACTATGGCTACACCTTC.

This clone was counted once. Here the CDR3 reads CASSSGQGKGNEQYF. CDR3 in DNA: TGTGCCAGCAGCTCGGGACAGGGGAAAGGCAACGAGCAGTACTTC. J is TRBJ2-7 and V is TRBV5-4; TRBD1 matches 10 bases. V dropped 3 bases and J dropped 5; count of bases not matched to a gene: 8. The CDR3 totals 15 residues. Germline V CDR1 and CDR2: SGHNT, YYREEE (reference sequence).

This clone was picked up a small number of times. V and J are TRBV10-3 and TRBJ2-1; 9 nucleotides line up with TRBD1. Germline CDR1 reads ENHRY; CDR2 reads SYGVKD. Trimming took 10 bases from V and 7 from J; bases not matched to a gene: 11. CDR3 size: 14 residues. CDR3 DNA sequence: TGTGCCACTGGACAGGGGAATATTCTGAATGAGCAGTTCTTC. It is translated as CATGQGNILNEQFF.

This clone turned up a few times. The gene calls are TRBV6-1 and TRBJ2-7; D is unresolved. V lost 6 bases, J lost 6 bases, and 9 bases lay in between. Germline-derived CDR1 and CDR2 are MNHNS and SASEGT. The CDR3 totals 11 residues. CDR3 sequence (DNA): TGTGCCAGCAGGCCCCAGGTCGAGCAGTACGTC. Protein sequence: CASRPQVEQYV.

V gene TRBV10-3 combines with J gene TRBJ1-1, with no clear D. Trimming took off 0 bases at V and 1 base at J, with 9 bases between the two ends. The CDR3 contains 15 residues. Per germline, CDR1 ENHRY and CDR2 SYGVKD. The CDR3 coding sequence is TGTGCCATCAGTGAGTCGAAAGGACCGAACACTGAAGCTTTCTTT. Amino acids: CAISESKGPNTEAFF.

This chain connects TRBV18 to TRBJ2-6; no definite D call. The V end lost 3 bases, the J end lost 0 bases, and 12 bases lay between the germline ends. CDR1 and CDR2 (germline): KGHSH, LQKENI. The CDR3 contains 17 residues. The DNA of the CDR3 is TGTGCCAGCTCACCGCCGGACGGACCCTCTGGGGCCAACGTCCTGACTTTC. Its protein product is CASSPPDGPSGANVLTF.

This chain uses TRBV5-6 with TRBJ2-7; D unresolved. V gave up 1 base and J gave up 0 bases, with 8 bases separating them. Germline values: CDR1 SGHDT, CDR2 YYEEEE. The CDR3 is 14 amino acids. As DNA, the CDR3 is TGTGCCAGCAGCTTGAACGTGCCCTCCTACGAGCAGTACTTC. This gives the protein CASSLNVPSYEQYF.

The V and J genes are TRBV21-1 and TRBJ2-1; the table's TRBD1 call for D was not verified on the DNA. TRBV21-1 is recorded as a pseudogene. This CDR3 is built from 12 residues. The CDR3 DNA sequence: TGTGCCAGCAGAGAGGGGGTGGTTGAGCAGTTCTTC. The encoded protein is CASREGVVEQFF.

A few counts support this clone. CDR3: CASSWYSRKRRLGHEQFF. As DNA, the CDR3 is TGTGCCAGCAGTTGGTATAGTCGGAAACGACGTCTAGGACATGAGCAGTTCTTC. This chain joins TRBV13 and TRBJ2-1; D call uncertain. Germline V gene data show CDR1 as PRHDT and CDR2 as FYEKMQ (reference sequence). V was shortened by 6 bases and J by 8 bases, with 29 bases between the two germline ends. The CDR3 runs 18 residues.

This chain joins TRBV4-3 and TRBJ1-1; D unresolved. This CDR3 has 14 residues. Trimming left V 7 bases short and J 5 bases short, with 17 bases between. The germline V gene has CDR1 LGHNA and CDR2 YSLEER. The chain's CDR3 is CASTPGSGGTEAFF. The DNA for the CDR3 is TGCGCCAGCACTCCTGGCTCGGGCGGAACTGAAGCTTTCTTT.

V and J are TRBV30 and TRBJ2-3; 11 positions agree with TRBD2. Per the germline V gene, CDR1 is GTSNPN and CDR2 is SVGIG (reference sequence). After removal of 4 bases from V and 3 bases from J, the junction contained 6 bases not matched to a gene. The CDR3 is 15 residues long. CDR3 coding DNA: TGTGCCTGGAAACCGGGACTAGCGGTTACAGATACGCAGTATTTT. Amino acids: CAWKPGLAVTDTQYF.

The V call is TRBV21-1, the J call TRBJ2-5; the table's D call TRBD2 went unverified against the DNA. TRBV21-1 is a recognized pseudogene. This CDR3 is built from 21 residues. The CDR3 protein is CASSKWWGLAGALVVQETQYF. The CDR3, as DNA: TGTGCCAGCAGCAAATGGTGGGGACTAGCGGGGGCGTTAGTAGTCCAGGAGACCCAGTACTTC.

This chain uses TRBV7-2 with TRBJ1-2; D unclear. Trimming took off 5 bases at V and 0 bases at J, with 16 bases between the two ends. The CDR3 runs 16 residues. From germline, CDR1 is SGHTA and CDR2 FQGNSA. The CDR3 nucleotides read TGTGCCAGCAGCCCAGACGCGGGTTCCCCTAACTATGGCTACACCTTC. Its translation: CASSPDAGSPNYGYTF.

The V gene is TRBV27, the J gene TRBJ2-1; D is ambiguous. V lost 9 bases and J 8 bases, leaving 17 bases between the germline ends. Germline loops: CDR1 MNHEY, CDR2 SMNVEV (reference sequence). This CDR3 is built from 13 residues. CDR3 sequence (DNA): TGTGCCAGGAGACGCTGCCCGGTGGATGAGCAGTTCTTC. Amino acids: CARRRCPVDEQFF.

The chain has TRBV7-9 and TRBJ1-2; weak D call: TRBD1 (6 bases). Germline V gene lookup returns CDR1 SEHNR and CDR2 FQNEAQ (reference sequence). The CDR3 spans 15 residues. V lost 4 bases to trimming and J lost 4 bases, with 16 bases between them. CDR3: CASSSPSQGFYGYTF. The CDR3 bases are TGTGCCAGCAGCTCCCCCTCCCAGGGGTTCTATGGCTACACCTTC.

This rearrangement joins TRBV5-1 to TRBJ2-3; 9 bases align to TRBD2. Germline V gene data show CDR1 as SGHRS and CDR2 as YFSETQ. J gave up 3 bases and V 1 base, and 3 bases lay outside the gene matches. The CDR3 has 15 amino acids. The CDR3 sequence: CASSLRSGRTDTQYF. In nucleotides, the CDR3 is TGCGCCAGCAGCTTGAGGAGCGGGAGGACAGATACGCAGTATTTT.

The V call is TRBV7-9, the J call TRBJ1-1, with D perhaps TRBD1 (5 bases). The CDR3 runs to 15 residues. V was cut by 5 bases and J by 0 bases, with 13 bases left in between. CDR1 is SEHNR, CDR2 FQNEAQ, per germline (reference sequence). This CDR3 reads CASSPRAGMNTEAFF. The DNA of the CDR3 is TGTGCCAGCAGCCCAAGGGCAGGGATGAACACTGAAGCTTTCTTT.

The chain combines TRBV30 with TRBJ2-7, with 7 positions matching TRBD2. The CDR3 extends over 17 amino acids. The germline V gene has CDR1 GTSNPN and CDR2 SVGIG (reference sequence). The ends lost 4 bases at V and 4 bases at J; junction bases unmatched: 19. The DNA of the CDR3 is TGTGCCTGGAATCGGGGAATGAGGCTAGCGGCCCCTTACGAGCAGTACTTC. Protein: CAWNRGMRLAAPYEQYF.

The genes are TRBV6-5 and TRBJ2-3; a possible D gene is TRBD1 (6 bases). Germline V gene sequence: CDR1 MNHEY, CDR2 SVGAGI. The CDR3 length is 15 residues. Deletions cut 6 bases from V and 3 bases from J, with 16 bases between. CDR3 sequence reads: CASSQLRGVTDTQYF. CDR3 sequence (DNA): TGTGCCAGCAGCCAACTCAGGGGAGTAACAGATACGCAGTATTTT.